Listed here is a single TCR beta chain. Its antigen is not identified. This sample is part of a study of a mutant IDH1 vaccine in newly diagnosed glioma. Study-level background: Former treatment meant radiotherapy, temozolomide, or both; the majority had gotten both.

Clones were sequenced by immunoSEQ multiplex PCR, and TCRdb holds only the in-frame ones, with some missing. The data contain about 31,000 clones, roughly 77% of them singletons. Sample time point: week 35, safety follow-up. Every single dose of the vaccine, 300 ug of mutant IDH1 20-mer peptide, came with topical imiquimod. The CDR3 consists of 14 residues. V lost 2 bases and J lost 5, with 12 bases in between. Germline CDR1 is MGHRA and CDR2 is YSYEKL. Broader study findings: Changes in top peripheral clonotypes did not appear linked to pseudoprogression. It was around 93% of patients that developed vaccine-induced immune responses.

The TCR originated in a man aged 25-40 years with glioma. This sequence joins TRBV4-1 and TRBJ1-1, with D hard to call. Source: PBMCs, taken from a glioma patient whose treatment included an IDH1 peptide vaccine. The CDR3 DNA is TGCGCCAGCAGCCAAACGAATATCATTACTGAAGCTTTCTTT. Residues: CASSQTNIITEAFF.